This T cell receptor beta chain was sequenced for a study of T cells in placental villitis. Notes on the research overall: To test an allograft-versus-infection hypothesis, the study compared placental TCR-beta repertoires across three groups: villitis of unknown etiology, unaffected controls matched for gestational age, and infectious villitis.

Approximately eleven placentae with a pathological diagnosis of high-grade villitis of unknown etiology were selected using the Amsterdam Criteria. Compared with the control and infectious villitis groups, mothers with villitis of unknown etiology had significantly greater gravidity and parity and more prior miscarriages. After delivery, the placentae were collected and evaluated both grossly and histologically, and only then was archival tissue selected. Five 10-micron scrolls were cut from each FFPE block, and DNA was then isolated using the AllPrep DNA/RNA FFPE Tissue kit. DNA concentration and purity were checked by NanoDrop, and RNA quality was assessed on a Bioanalyzer. The immunoSEQ v4 bias-controlled multiplex PCR assay, performed blinded to group allocation, was used to amplify TCR-beta CDR3 regions from genomic DNA. To estimate nucleated cell and T cell quantities per sample, reference gene primers were included together with the TCR-beta primers. Sequencing of the libraries was performed on an Illumina MiSeq with a 100-cycle paired-end protocol. Under the source paper's analysis protocol: The immunoSEQ Analyzer software was used to calculate diversity and richness, with richness measured by iChao1 and clonality based on Pielou evenness and Shannon diversity (range 0-1, where higher values mean less diversity). CDR3 amino acid sequences together with V/J genes were queried against VDJdb for CMV, EBV and influenza A specificities, with confidence 3 and substitution 2 applied. The Morisita-Horn index was used to assess how much TCR-beta amino acid clonotypes overlapped between the villitis of unknown etiology, infectious villitis and control repertoires. This immuneACCESS table, as held by TCRdb, lists in-frame sequences with V and J called but not all clones. Of the missing ones, under half trace to an unresolved V gene in checked studies; the others have no known cause. D and trimming come from the DNA, and the V and J calls and clone size come from that table. Recorded for this sample are 700 to 1,000 clones; 75% to 90% of them occurred a single time. The ten largest clones capture 9.5% to 13% of the sample.

A note on this clone: Its antigen target is currently unknown. It has no much larger one-base neighbor in the sample; base qualities were not kept.

Per the germline V gene, SGHRS is the CDR1 and YFSETQ is the CDR2. V drops 2 bases and J drops 6 bases, leaving 12 bases in between. Including the terminal cysteine and phenylalanine, the CDR3 comprises 14 residues. The read is trimmed to its CDR3 DNA, 42 bases read in frame from base 1. Overall study outcomes, separate from this receptor: CMV-specific clone frequencies were higher in infectious CMV cases than in villitis of unknown etiology (roughly 0.012 vs 0.00096), which did not differ from controls. With bulk tissue sequencing, helper, regulatory or cytotoxic T cells could not be distinguished, nor could maternal versus fetal T cells, and gamma-delta receptors were excluded. Higher clonality was observed in villitis of unknown etiology placentae than in controls (median around 0.057 versus 0.006, p=0.0025), a finding indicative of clonal expansion. Small amounts of decidua were contained in the paraffin blocks, so some of the captured T cells, especially in controls, may have been decidual rather than villous infiltrates. In villitis of unknown etiology, the expanded clones were largely private to each individual placenta, suggesting that there was no single initiating antigen.

Source material: placental tissue containing maternal and fetal cells. This chain is built from TRBV5-1 and TRBJ2-1; no D gene call is confident. The source of this sequence is a human patient with villitis of unknown etiology; the placental T cells may come from both mother and fetus. The sequenced DNA is TGCGCCAGCAGCTTTGAGGTAGTTTCCAATGAGCAGTTCTTC. This yields the protein CASSFEVVSNEQFF.